This T cell receptor beta chain was obtained from a study of vaccination effects on CD4 cells after COVID-19 (dated by TCRdb to 2021 to 2024). For the wider study: Across the study, the median time from the second dose to post-vaccine sampling was 72 days (range 14 to 241). The study compared SARS-CoV-2 spike-specific CD4+ TCR repertoires before and after mRNA vaccination in COVID-19 convalescent patients and infection-naive vaccine recipients. Altogether, some 11 COVID-19 convalescent patients and a handful of SARS-CoV-2-naive healthy vaccine recipients made up the full study. Cultures from other donors in the study were sequenced using the Oncomine TCR Beta short-read assay on an Illumina iSeq 100.

CDR1 is given as SGHTA and CDR2 as FQGNSA, both from the germline V gene. Including cysteine and phenylalanine, the CDR3 has 14 amino acids. The retained sequence is limited to the CDR3, 42 bases, with the frame set at the first base. V is clipped by 4 bases and J by 4 bases, and the sequence between their germline boundaries is 13 bases long. In the ViraFEST assay, PBMC were stimulated with viral peptide pools, and TCR sequencing was then used to find antigen-specific CD4+ T cell clonotypes based on their expansion. After more than nine days of culture, CD4+ T cells were isolated with the EasySep CD4+ T cell isolation kit. Each participant got two doses of an mRNA SARS-CoV-2 vaccine, either BNT162b2 or mRNA-1273. Negative nucleocapsid antibody results before and after vaccination confirmed that the healthy vaccine recipients had no prior SARS-CoV-2 infection. Fewer than 2.5 million PBMC per well were cultured in IMDM with about 5% human AB serum, 8.5 to 10 IU/ml IL-2 and gentamicin, plus 10 ug/ml peptides. Half of the culture medium was replaced with fresh IL-2-containing medium on days 3 and 7. Unless noted otherwise, every peptide stimulation condition was cultured in triplicate wells. PBMC were separated from whole blood using Ficoll-Paque Plus gradient centrifugation and were then either cryopreserved at -140C or used fresh. Overlapping peptide pools spanned the spike proteins of SARS-CoV-2 and the common cold coronaviruses HCoV-NL63, HCoV-OC43 and HCoV-229E. Genomic DNA was extracted from cultured CD4+ T cells with the QIAamp micro DNA kit.

Libraries came from the immunoSEQ multiplex PCR assay. DNA from the cultured and isolated CD4+ T cells underwent TCR beta CDR3 sequencing. Processing in the source paper ran as follows. The analysis removed non-productive TCR sequences, trimmed reads to the CDR3 region, and retained only CDR3s that were 7 or more amino acids long. Antigen-specific clonotypes were identified with the MANAFEST web app by comparing expansion in peptide wells against reference cultures. For clones to be considered positive, expansion at FDR<0.05 versus reference and all other wells, an odds ratio above 5, and a frequency above 0.1% in two replicate wells were required. A clonotype was defined as cross-reactive if the clonotype was significantly expanded both in SARS-CoV-2 spike wells and in at least one common cold coronavirus spike condition. CDR3 similarity was assessed by Levenshtein distance with the stringdist R package, and unrooted trees were built with ape in R 3.6.1. TCRdb re-hosts the immuneACCESS table, in-frame sequences only. Its copies lack some clones; in the studies checked, an unresolved V gene accounts for under half of them, and the cause for the rest is not known. V and J calls and clone size follow that table, whereas D and trimming were derived from the DNA. For this sample there are roughly 63,000 clones; around 82% appear just once. Of the sample, 2% falls within the top ten clones.

On this clone: What antigen it recognizes has not been identified. Base qualities are missing; no much larger clone stands one base away.

Here is what the overall study found, with its caveats: In healthy vaccine recipients, vaccine-induced clones were almost all SARS-CoV-2 mono-reactive, with only 1 of 255 being cross-reactive with common cold coronaviruses. Both infection-induced and vaccine-induced clones contracted markedly at late post-vaccination timepoints, which is consistent with waning T cell responses. The study was limited by a small number of convalescent patients, and early post-infection timepoints were lacking.

The sample here was CD4+ T cells from PBMCs cultured with HCoV-OC43 spike peptides, taken after COVID-19 vaccination. The meaning of the sample's cell subset or site label: HCoV-OC43 spike overlapping peptide pool stimulation. This TCR came from a human donor who received a COVID-19 vaccine. The chain joins TRBV7-2 to TRBJ2-5, and the D gene may be TRBD2, 6 bases matching. The CDR3 reads CASSWGGRGETQYF. The DNA reads TGTGCCAGCAGCTGGGGAGGTAGAGGAGAGACCCAGTACTTC. Extended through the reference TRBV7-2 and TRBJ2-5 proteins, this CDR3 yields the full variable domain: GAGVSQSPSNKVTEKGKDVELRCDPISGHTALYWYRQSLGQGLEFLIYFQGNSAPDKSGLPSDRFSAERTGGSVSTLTIQRTQQEDSAVYLCASSWGGRGETQYFGPGTRLLVL.